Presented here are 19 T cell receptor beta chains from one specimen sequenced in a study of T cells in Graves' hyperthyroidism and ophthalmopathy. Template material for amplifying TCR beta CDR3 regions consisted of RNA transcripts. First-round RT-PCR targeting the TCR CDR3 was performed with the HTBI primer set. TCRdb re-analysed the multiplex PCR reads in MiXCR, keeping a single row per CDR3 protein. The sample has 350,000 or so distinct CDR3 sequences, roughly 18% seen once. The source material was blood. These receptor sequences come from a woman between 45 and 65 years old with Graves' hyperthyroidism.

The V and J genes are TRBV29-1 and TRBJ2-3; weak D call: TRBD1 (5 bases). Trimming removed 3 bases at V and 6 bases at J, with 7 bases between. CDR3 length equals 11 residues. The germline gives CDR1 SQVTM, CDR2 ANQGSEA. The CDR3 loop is CSVERQDTQYF. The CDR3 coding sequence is TGCAGCGTTGAGCGACAGGATACGCAGTATTTT.

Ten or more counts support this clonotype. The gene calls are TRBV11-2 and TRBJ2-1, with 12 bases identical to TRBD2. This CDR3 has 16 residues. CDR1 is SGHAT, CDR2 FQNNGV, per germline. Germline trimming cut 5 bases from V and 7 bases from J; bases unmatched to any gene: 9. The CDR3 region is CASSAKLAGGVNEQFF. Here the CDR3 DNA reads TGTGCCAGCAGCGCTAAACTAGCGGGAGGAGTTAATGAGCAGTTCTTC.

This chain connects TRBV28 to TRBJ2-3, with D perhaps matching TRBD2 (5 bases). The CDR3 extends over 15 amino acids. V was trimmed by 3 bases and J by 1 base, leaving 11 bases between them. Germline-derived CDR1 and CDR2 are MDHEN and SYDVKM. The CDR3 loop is CASSFWELGTDTQYF. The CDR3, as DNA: TGTGCCAGCAGTTTTTGGGAGCTAGGCACAGATACGCAGTATTTT.

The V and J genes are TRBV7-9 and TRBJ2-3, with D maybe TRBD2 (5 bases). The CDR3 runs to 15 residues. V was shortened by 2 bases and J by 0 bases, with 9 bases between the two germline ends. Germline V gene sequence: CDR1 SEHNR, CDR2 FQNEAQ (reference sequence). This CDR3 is CASSLPGGSTDTQYF. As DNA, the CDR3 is TGTGCCAGCAGCTTACCAGGCGGGAGCACAGATACGCAGTATTTT.

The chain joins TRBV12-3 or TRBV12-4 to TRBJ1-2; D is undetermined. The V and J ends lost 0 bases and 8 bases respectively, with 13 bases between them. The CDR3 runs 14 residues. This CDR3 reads CASSLAGSPWGYTF. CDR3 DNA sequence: TGTGCCAGCAGTTTAGCGGGCAGCCCTTGGGGCTACACCTTC.

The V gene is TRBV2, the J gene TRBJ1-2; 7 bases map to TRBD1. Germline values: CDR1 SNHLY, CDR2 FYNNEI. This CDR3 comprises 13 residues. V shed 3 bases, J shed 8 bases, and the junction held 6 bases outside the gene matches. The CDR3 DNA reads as TGTGCCAGCAGTGAGGGACAGTATTTAGGCTACACCTTC. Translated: CASSEGQYLGYTF.

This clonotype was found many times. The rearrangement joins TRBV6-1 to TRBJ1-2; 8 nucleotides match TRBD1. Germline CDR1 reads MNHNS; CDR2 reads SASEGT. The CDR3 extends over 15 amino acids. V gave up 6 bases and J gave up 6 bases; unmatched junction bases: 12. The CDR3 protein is CASRNGQGLRDGYTF. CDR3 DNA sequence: TGTGCCAGCAGAAACGGACAGGGCCTTAGGGATGGCTACACCTTC.

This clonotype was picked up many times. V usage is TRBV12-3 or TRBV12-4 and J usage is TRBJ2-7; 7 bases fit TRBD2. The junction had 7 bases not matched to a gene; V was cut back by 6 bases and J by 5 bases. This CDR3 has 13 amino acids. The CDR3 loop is CASSSGLGHEQYV. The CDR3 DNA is TGTGCCAGCAGCTCAGGACTAGGCCACGAGCAGTACGTC.

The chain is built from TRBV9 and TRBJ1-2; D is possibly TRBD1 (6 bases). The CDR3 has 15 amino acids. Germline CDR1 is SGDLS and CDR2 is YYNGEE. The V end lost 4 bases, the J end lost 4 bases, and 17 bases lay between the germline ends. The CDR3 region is CASSTRLRGSYGYTF. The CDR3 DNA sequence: TGTGCCAGCAGCACCAGGCTGAGGGGGAGCTATGGCTACACCTTC.

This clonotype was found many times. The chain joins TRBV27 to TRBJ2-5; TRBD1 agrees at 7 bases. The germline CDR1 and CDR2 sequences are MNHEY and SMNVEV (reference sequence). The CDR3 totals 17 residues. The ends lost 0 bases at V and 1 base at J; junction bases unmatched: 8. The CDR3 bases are TGTGCCAGCAGTTTATCCCCGGGACAGCCCCTCCAAGAGACCCAGTACTTC. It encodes CASSLSPGQPLQETQYF.

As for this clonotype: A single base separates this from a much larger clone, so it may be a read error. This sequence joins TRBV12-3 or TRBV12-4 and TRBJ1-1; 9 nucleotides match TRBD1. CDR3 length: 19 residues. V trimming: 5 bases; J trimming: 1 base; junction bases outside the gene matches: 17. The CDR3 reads CASSNLLGDRVEGNTEAFF. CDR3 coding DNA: TGTGCCAGCAGTAATTTACTTGGGGACAGGGTTGAGGGGAACACTGAAGCTTTCTTT.

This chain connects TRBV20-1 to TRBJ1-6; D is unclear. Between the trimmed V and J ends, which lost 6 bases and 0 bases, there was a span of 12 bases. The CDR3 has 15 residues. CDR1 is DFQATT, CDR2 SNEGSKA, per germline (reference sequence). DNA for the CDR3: TGCAGTGCAACCTACAAGAGCTCCTATAATTCACCCCTCCACTTT. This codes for CSATYKSSYNSPLHF.

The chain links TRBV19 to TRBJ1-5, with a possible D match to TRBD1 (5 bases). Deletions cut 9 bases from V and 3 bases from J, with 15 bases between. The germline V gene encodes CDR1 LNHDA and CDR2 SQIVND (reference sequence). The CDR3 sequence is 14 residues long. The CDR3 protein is CASSRDGDNQPQHF. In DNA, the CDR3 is TGTGCCAGCTCCCGGGACGGAGACAATCAGCCCCAGCATTTT.

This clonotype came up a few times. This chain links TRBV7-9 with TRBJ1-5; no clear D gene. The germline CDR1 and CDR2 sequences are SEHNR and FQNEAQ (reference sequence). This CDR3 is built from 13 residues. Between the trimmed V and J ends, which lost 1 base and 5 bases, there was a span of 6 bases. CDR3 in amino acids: CASSLEADQPQHF. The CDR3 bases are TGTGCCAGCAGCTTAGAAGCGGATCAGCCCCAGCATTTT. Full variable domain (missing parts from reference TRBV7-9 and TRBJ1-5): DTGVSQNPRHKITKRGQNVTFRCDPISEHNRLYWYRQTLGQGPEFLTYFQNEAQLEKSRLLSDRFSAERPKGSFSTLEIQRTEQGDSAMYLCASSLEADQPQHFGDGTRLSIL.

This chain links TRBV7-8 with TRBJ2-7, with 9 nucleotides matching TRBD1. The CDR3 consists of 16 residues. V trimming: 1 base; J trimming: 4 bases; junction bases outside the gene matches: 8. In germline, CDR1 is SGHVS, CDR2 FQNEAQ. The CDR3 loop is CASSLGPPGQGYEQYV. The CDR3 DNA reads TGTGCCAGCAGCTTAGGACCCCCGGGACAGGGATACGAGCAGTACGTC.

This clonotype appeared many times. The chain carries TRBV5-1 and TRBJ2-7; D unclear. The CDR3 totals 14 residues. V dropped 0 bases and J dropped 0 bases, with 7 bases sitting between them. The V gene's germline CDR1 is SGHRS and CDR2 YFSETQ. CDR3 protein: CASSLGFGSYEQYF. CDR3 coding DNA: TGCGCCAGCAGCTTGGGTTTCGGCTCCTACGAGCAGTACTTC.

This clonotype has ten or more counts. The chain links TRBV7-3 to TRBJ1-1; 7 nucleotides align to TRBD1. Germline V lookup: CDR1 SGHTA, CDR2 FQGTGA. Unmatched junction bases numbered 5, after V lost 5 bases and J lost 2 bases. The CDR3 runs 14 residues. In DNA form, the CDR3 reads TGTGCCAGCAGCCCGCAGGGGGATAACACTGAAGCTTTCTTT. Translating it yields CASSPQGDNTEAFF.

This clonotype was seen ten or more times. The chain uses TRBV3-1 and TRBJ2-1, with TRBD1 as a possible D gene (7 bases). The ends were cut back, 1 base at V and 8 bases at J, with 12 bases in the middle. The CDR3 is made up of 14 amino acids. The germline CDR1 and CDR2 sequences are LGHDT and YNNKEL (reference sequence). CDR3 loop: CASSQGQGGYEQFF. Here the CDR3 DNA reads TGTGCCAGCAGCCAAGGTCAGGGGGGATATGAGCAGTTCTTC.

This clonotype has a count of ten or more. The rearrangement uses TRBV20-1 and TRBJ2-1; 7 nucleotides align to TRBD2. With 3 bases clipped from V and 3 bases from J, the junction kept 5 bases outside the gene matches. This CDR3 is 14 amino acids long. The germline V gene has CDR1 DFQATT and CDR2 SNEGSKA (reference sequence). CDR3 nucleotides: TGCAGTGCTAGGCGGGGGAGCGTCTACAATGAGCAGTTCTTC. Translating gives CSARRGSVYNEQFF.